A single sample is the source of the 8 T cell receptor beta chains below, sequenced in a study of T cell clusters in autoimmune cytopenias. TRB amplification used approximately 250 ng of peripheral blood genomic DNA. TRB was amplified by touch-down multiplex PCR, primer pools A and B combined. TCRdb re-called the multiplex PCR reads, yielding one record per CDR3 amino acid sequence without DNA. Listed are under 14,000 distinct CDR3 sequences; under 5% falls within the top ten. These data also featured in a second study, about T cell repertoires in aging, cancer and after chemotherapy.

Specimen: peripheral blood. The receptors stem from a human donor in good health.

Measured by frequency, this clonotype is medium-sized (0.01 to 0.1%). This chain connects TRBV20-1 to TRBJ2-1; TCRdb's D gene call, TRBD1, goes unchecked for lack of DNA. Germline V lookup: CDR1 DFQATT, CDR2 SNEGSKA (reference sequence). This CDR3 spans 11 amino acids. CDR3 sequence: CSASRGPEQFF.

Frequency places this clonotype as medium-sized. The gene calls are TRBV19 and TRBJ2-7; TCRdb selects TRBD1, and the lack of DNA leaves this call unchecked. Germline values: CDR1 LNHDA, CDR2 SQIVND (reference sequence). The length of the CDR3 is 15 residues. The chain's CDR3 is CASSVLQGGSYEQYF.

V usage is TRBV14 and J usage is TRBJ2-7; TCRdb's assignment of TRBD2 cannot be checked, as there is no DNA. This CDR3 region has 14 residues. Germline loops: CDR1 SGHDN, CDR2 FVKESK. The CDR3 sequence is CASSPSGGAYEQYF.

This chain uses TRBV27 with TRBJ2-3; TCRdb lists TRBD1, though no DNA is available to test this call. The V gene's germline CDR1 is MNHEY and CDR2 SMNVEV (reference sequence). This CDR3 contains 15 residues. CDR3 region: CASSLQGAGADTQYF.

This chain links TRBV19 with TRBJ1-2; TCRdb calls TRBD1, which cannot be checked without DNA. CDR1 and CDR2 from the germline V gene are LNHDA and SQIVND (reference sequence). The CDR3 consists of 14 residues. This chain's CDR3 is CASSKGQGIRGYTF.

The chain combines TRBV6-6 with TRBJ2-2; with no DNA, the TCRdb D assignment of TRBD2 cannot be verified. The CDR3 consists of 18 residues. CDR1 is MNHNY and CDR2 is SVGAGI in the germline V gene (reference sequence). CDR3 loop: CATAPGLAGGGSRRELFF.

The V and J genes are TRBV4-2 and TRBJ2-3; TCRdb's D gene call, TRBD2, goes unchecked for lack of DNA. CDR3 size: 17 residues. CDR1 and CDR2 from the germline V gene are LGHNA and YNFKEQ. The CDR3 loop reads CASSQEWGQRGTDTQYF.

The J gene is TRBJ1-1, the V gene TRBV28; the D call from TCRdb, TRBD1, cannot be confirmed without DNA. Germline CDR1 and CDR2: MDHEN and SYDVKM. The CDR3 spans 16 residues. The CDR3 here is CASSLSGDRGQAGAFF.